This T cell receptor (beta chain) was sequenced for a study of T cell responses to AZD1222 COVID-19 vaccine (dated by TCRdb to the early 2020s). Describing the broader study: A total of roughly 240 trial participants underwent TCR sequencing, of whom roughly 210 received two doses of AZD1222 and around 25 received two doses of the MenACWY control vaccine. Enrollment into the trials was organized by age into subgroups of 18-55, 56-69 and 70-plus years, and those subgroups contained about 160, 30 and 59 TCR-sequenced participants, respectively.

Concerning this clone: What this receptor recognizes is not known. No base quality values were provided; no much bigger clone lies one nucleotide off.

The research as a whole found: After two AZD1222 doses, both the breadth and the depth of spike-specific TCRs were significantly higher than at day 0 and than in MenACWY recipients. Because no day 14 peak-response samples were available, the repertoires could be characterized only after the peak T cell response. Epitopes outside the regions mutated in the B.1.351 and B.1.1.7 variants were reportedly recognized by nearly half of the unique spike-specific TCRs. In the small 56-69-year group, the increase in depth fell short of significance, most likely because of low power. Conclusions about previously exposed vaccinees are limited, since just a handful of AZD1222 recipients were seropositive for SARS-CoV-2 at baseline. Vaccine-associated CD4 TCRs spanned the whole spike protein, with dominant responses in regions 160-218 and 743-854. Participants were mostly white British and included more females than males, and it was suggested by the authors that clonal diversity may have been underestimated.

The sample's time point label is to be understood as: about 28 days (+/-7) after the second vaccine dose. AZD1222 recipients given second doses at about 4 weeks or at about 12 weeks were pooled, since spike-specific TCR depth and breadth were not found to differ between the two schedules. Samples from vaccinated people were obtained from the UK trials COV001 and COV002, which included a single-blind randomized controlled phase 2/3 trial of AZD1222 (ChAdOx1 nCoV-19) in healthy adults. For TCRbeta chain sequencing, PBMC samples were collected from trial participants at day 0 and at day 28 after the second dose. CDR1 SNHLY and CDR2 FYNNEI were looked up in the germline V gene. The CDR3, from cysteine to phenylalanine, totals 15 residues. Kept here is only the CDR3 DNA, which spans 45 bases and is read in frame from base 1. Relative to germline, V is 4 bases shorter and J is 8 bases shorter, with 17 bases between their ends.

The CDR3 regions of human TCRbeta chains were analyzed by immunosequencing. As for how the authors treated the data: Repertoire TCRs were matched against a reference library of SARS-CoV-2-specific TCRs generated with the MIRA antigen-specificity platform. Breadth was defined as the fraction of unique TCRs that were SARS-CoV-2-associated. Depth was defined as the fraction of total T cells that were SARS-CoV-2-associated. Using the MIRA data, every spike-specific TCR was mapped to the spike region that the TCR reacted to and assigned to either a CD4 or a CD8 class. Log10-transformed breadth and depth values were compared by one-way ANOVA with Sidak's multiple comparisons tests. The source is immuneACCESS, and TCRdb retained only in-frame sequences with V and J called. Part of the clones is not carried over; for the studies checked, unresolved V genes explain less than half of this, and the remainder is unexplained. The V and J calls and clone size come from that table; D and trimming were worked out from the DNA. In this sample the table shows 60,000 to 95,000 clones, 87% of which occur a single time. The ten largest clones represent roughly 18% of the sample.

The sequencing used peripheral blood, collected 28 days after the second AZD1222 dose. The chain is assembled from TRBV2 and TRBJ1-4; no D gene call is confident. The TCR was taken from an adult who received the AZD1222 COVID-19 vaccine. The sequenced DNA: TGTGCCAGCAGTGCCCAACAGTTGGTAGGAGAAAAACTGTTTTTT. This is translated as CASSAQQLVGEKLFF.